This T cell receptor (beta chain) was sequenced for a study of tissue T cells after allogeneic stem cell transplantation. Overall study results and limits: Which tissue TCRs were alloreactive or antigen-specific was not determined. Some clones might be persisting host cells.

This clone has only a few counts. As yet, its antigen is unknown. Germline and genes here are mouse. The read halts 1 residue ahead of the CDR3 end, with the missing end drawn from the germline J gene. The assay was immunoSEQ multiplex PCR, and TCRdb's table has in-frame clones only and misses some. Among thousands of clones, 40% to 50% were seen once, and the ten largest hold around 7%. Time point defined: mouse harvest day 7 after allogeneic transplant. Tail vein injection delivered 10^7 T-cell-depleted bone marrow cells and 10^6 splenic CD5+ T cells. The CDR3 consists of 13 residues. Per the germline V gene, CDR1 is KGHTA and CDR2 is FQNQQP.

The sequence was collected from a female BALB/c mouse given C57BL/6 T cells with graft-versus-host disease after an allogeneic hematopoietic cell transplant. The sequenced sample consisted of gut tissue. V and J are TRBV23 and TRBJ2-4. The CDR3 is CSSSQGVGNTLYF. Incomplete CDR3 DNA: TGCTCCAGCAGTCAAGGGGTCGGGAACACCTTGTAC. The whole variable domain, filled in from reference TRBV23 and TRBJ2-4, reads DAAVTQKPRYLIKMKGQEAEMKCIPEKGHTAVFWYQQKQSKELKFLIYFQNQQPLDQIDMVKERFSAVCPSSSLCSLGIRTCEAEDSALYLCSSSQGVGNTLYFGAGTRLSVL.